The present TCR beta chain was sequenced within a study of blood T cell repertoires in COVID-19. Turning to the study itself: Samples taken during acute and convalescent COVID-19 were collected in the United States, Italy and Spain. From T cells, B-cell-depleted T cells, or PBMCs came the material, which was cDNA or gDNA.

Per the original data handling: Scientists estimated how many nucleated cells there were by amplifying reference gene primers. This table comes from immunoSEQ multiplex PCR, and its TCRdb copy is limited to in-frame clones, with some not included. V and J calls and clone size are as listed in that table; D and trimming were resolved from the DNA. This table has about 87,000 clones, about 82% appearing once. The source of this sequence is a human donor in a cohort sampled during active COVID-19. Sequenced material: peripheral blood.

In DNA, the CDR3 is TGTGCCAGCACCACGGGGGGTGCAACTAATGAAAAACTGTTTTTT. Amino acids: CASTTGGATNEKLFF. This rearrangement joins TRBV5-4 to TRBJ1-4, with D tentatively TRBD1 (5 bases). The germline V gene has CDR1 SGHNT and CDR2 YYREEE (reference sequence). V lost 6 bases and J 0 bases, leaving 12 bases between the germline ends. This CDR3 comprises 15 residues.